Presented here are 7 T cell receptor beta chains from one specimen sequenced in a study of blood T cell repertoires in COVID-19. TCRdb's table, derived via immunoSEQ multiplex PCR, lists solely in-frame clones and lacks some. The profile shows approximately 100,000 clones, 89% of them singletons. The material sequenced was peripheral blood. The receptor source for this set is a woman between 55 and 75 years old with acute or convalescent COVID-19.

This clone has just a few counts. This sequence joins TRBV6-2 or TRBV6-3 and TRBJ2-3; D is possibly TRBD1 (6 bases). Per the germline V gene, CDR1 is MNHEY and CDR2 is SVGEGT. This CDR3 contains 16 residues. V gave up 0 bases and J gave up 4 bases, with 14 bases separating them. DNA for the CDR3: TGTGCCAGCAGTTACTCGAATTTGCAGGGGTCAGATACGCAGTATTTT. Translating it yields CASSYSNLQGSDTQYF.

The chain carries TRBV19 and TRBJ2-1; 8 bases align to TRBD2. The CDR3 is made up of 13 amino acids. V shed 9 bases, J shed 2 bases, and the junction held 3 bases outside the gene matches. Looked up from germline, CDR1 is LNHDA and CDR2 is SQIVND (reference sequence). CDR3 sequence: CASEAGAYNEQFF. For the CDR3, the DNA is TGTGCCAGCGAAGCGGGAGCCTACAATGAGCAGTTCTTC. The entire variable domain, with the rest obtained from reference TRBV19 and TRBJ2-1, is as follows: DGGITQSPKYLFRKEGQNVTLSCEQNLNHDAMYWYRQDPGQGLRLIYYSQIVNDFQKGDIAEGYSVSREKKESFPLTVTSAQKNPTAFYLCASEAGAYNEQFFGPGTRLTVL.

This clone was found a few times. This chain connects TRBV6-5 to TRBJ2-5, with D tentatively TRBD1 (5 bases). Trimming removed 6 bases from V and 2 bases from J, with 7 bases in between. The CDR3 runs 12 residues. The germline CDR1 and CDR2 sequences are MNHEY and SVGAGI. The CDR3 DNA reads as TGTGCCAGCAGCAGGGTACAAGAGACCCAGTACTTC. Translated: CASSRVQETQYF.

The CDR3 spells CARSPHRHCHTEAFF. CDR3 DNA sequence: TGTGCCAGAAGCCCCCACCGACACTGCCACACTGAAGCTTTCTTT. The V and J genes are TRBV5-3 and TRBJ1-1; no clear D gene. TRBV5-3 falls under the ORF class, with uncertain function. There are 15 residues in the CDR3. Trimming pared 4 bases from V and 3 bases from J, leaving 16 bases between.

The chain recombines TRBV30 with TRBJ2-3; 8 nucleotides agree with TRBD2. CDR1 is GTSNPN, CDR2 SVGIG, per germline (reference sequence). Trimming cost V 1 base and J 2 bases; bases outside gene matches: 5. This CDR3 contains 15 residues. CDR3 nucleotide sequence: TGTGCCTGGAGTGAGGGTAGCGGGGTCACAGATACGCAGTATTTT. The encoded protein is CAWSEGSGVTDTQYF.

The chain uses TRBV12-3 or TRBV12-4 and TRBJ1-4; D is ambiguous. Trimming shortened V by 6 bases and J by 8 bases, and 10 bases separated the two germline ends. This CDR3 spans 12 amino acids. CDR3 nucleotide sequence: TGTGCCAGCAGCTTGACACGGGAAAAACTGTTTTTT. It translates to CASSLTREKLFF.

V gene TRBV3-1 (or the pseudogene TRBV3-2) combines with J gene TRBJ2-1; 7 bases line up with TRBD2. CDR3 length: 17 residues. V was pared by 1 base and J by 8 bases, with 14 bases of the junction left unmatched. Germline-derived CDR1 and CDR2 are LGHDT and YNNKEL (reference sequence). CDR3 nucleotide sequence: TGTGCCAGCAGCCAAGGCTGGGGGAGGGGATCTTGGGATGAGCAGTTCTTC. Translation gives CASSQGWGRGSWDEQFF.